This note documents a single T cell receptor beta chain sequence. CDR1 and CDR2 (germline): MDHEN, SYDVKM. CDR3 length: 18 amino acids. With 2 bases removed from V and 0 bases from J, the gap between germline ends came to 16 bases. The source of the sample is a study of blood T cell repertoires in COVID-19. Study in general: Collection of acute and convalescent COVID-19 samples took place in the United States, Italy and Spain. PBMCs, B-cell-depleted T cells, or T cells provided the cDNA or gDNA that made up the material.

How the authors handled the data: Reference gene primer amplification gave estimated nucleated cell counts. Here immunoSEQ multiplex PCR was the method, and the copy in TCRdb shows in-frame clones only, minus some. V, J and clone size were drawn from that table, and D and trimming were deduced from the DNA. The sample contains roughly 140,000 clones, around 87% of which appear only once. This sequence originates from a human donor in a cohort sampled during active COVID-19. The V call is TRBV28, the J call TRBJ2-2, with D possibly being TRBD1 (5 bases). Sequencing input: peripheral blood. Here the CDR3 reads CASSLQAGSDSNTGELFF. CDR3 nucleotide sequence: TGTGCCAGCAGTTTACAGGCAGGGTCCGATTCGAACACCGGGGAGCTGTTTTTT.